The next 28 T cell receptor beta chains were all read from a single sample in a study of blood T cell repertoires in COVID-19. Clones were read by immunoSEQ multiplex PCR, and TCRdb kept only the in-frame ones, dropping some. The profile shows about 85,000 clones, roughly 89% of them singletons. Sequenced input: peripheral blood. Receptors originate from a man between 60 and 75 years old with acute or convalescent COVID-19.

The CDR3 loop reads CATKIQGINEKLFF. In DNA, the CDR3 is TGCGCCACCAAAATACAGGGGATTAATGAAAAACTGTTTTTT. The rearrangement links TRBV10-1 to TRBJ1-4, with 7 nucleotides matching TRBD1. Germline CDR1 is WNHNN and CDR2 is SYGVQD (reference sequence). The CDR3 loop spans 14 amino acids. The V and J ends lost 10 bases and 4 bases, in that order; junction bases with no gene match: 9.

The DNA of the CDR3 is TGTGCCAGTAGTCCGCGGAACACTGAAGCTTTCTTT. This translates into CASSPRNTEAFF. This rearrangement joins TRBV19 to TRBJ1-1; the D is unclear. This CDR3 is 12 amino acids long. Germline V lookup: CDR1 LNHDA, CDR2 SQIVND (reference sequence). Deletions cut 5 bases from V and 1 base from J, with 5 bases between.

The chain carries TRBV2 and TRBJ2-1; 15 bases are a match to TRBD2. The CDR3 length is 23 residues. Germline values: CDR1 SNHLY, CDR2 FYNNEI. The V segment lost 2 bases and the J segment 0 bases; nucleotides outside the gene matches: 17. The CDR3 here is CASSERGLAGGLRDRSSYNEQFF. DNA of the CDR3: TGTGCCAGCAGTGAACGGGGACTAGCGGGGGGTCTTAGAGACCGAAGCTCCTACAATGAGCAGTTCTTC. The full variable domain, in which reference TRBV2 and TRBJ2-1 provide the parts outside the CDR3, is EPEVTQTPSHQVTQMGQEVILRCVPISNHLYFYWYRQILGQKVEFLVSFYNNEISEKSEIFDDQFSVERPDGSNFTLKIRSTKLEDSAMYFCASSERGLAGGLRDRSSYNEQFFGPGTRLTVL.

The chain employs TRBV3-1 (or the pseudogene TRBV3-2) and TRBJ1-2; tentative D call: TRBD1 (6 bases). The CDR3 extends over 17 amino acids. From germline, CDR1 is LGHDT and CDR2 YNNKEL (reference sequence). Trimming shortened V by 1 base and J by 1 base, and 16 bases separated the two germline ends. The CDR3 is CASSQATGTTINYGYTF. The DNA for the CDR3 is TGTGCCAGCAGCCAAGCTACCGGGACAACTATTAACTATGGCTACACCTTC.

The CDR3 DNA is TGTGCCAGCAGCCTCGACAGGGCTAGGAGGACTGAAGCTTTCTTT. Translated: CASSLDRARRTEAFF. The V call is TRBV21-1, the J call TRBJ1-1; TRBD1, the table's D call, lacks a check against the DNA. TRBV21-1 is shown as a pseudogene. There are 15 residues in the CDR3.

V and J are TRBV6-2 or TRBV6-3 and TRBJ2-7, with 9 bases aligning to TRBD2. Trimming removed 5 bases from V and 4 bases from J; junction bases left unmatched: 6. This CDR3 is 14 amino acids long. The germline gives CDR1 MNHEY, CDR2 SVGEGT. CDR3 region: CASSETSGPYEQYF. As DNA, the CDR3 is TGTGCCAGCAGTGAGACTAGCGGACCGTACGAGCAGTACTTC.

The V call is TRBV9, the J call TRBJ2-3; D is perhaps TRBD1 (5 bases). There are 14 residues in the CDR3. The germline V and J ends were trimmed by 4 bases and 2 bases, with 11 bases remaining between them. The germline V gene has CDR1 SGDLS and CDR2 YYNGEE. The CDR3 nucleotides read TGTGCCAGCAGCTTGACAGAGATCACAGATACGCAGTATTTT. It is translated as CASSLTEITDTQYF.

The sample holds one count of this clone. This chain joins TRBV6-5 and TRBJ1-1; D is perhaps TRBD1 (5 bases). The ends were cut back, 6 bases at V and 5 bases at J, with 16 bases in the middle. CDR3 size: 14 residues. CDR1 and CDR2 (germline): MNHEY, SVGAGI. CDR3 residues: CASSPGGAETEAFF. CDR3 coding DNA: TGTGCCAGCAGCCCGGGAGGGGCGGAAACTGAAGCTTTCTTT.

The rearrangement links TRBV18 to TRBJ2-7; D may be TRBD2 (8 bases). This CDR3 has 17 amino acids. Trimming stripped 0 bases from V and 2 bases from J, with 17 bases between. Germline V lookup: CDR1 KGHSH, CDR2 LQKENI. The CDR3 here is CASSPPTGGGNPYEQYF. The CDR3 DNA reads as TGTGCCAGCTCACCACCTACGGGAGGGGGCAATCCCTACGAGCAGTACTTC.

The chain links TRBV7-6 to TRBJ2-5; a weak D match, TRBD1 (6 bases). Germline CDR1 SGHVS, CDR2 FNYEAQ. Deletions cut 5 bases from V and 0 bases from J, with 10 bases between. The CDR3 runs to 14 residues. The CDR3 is CASSEQGNQETQYF. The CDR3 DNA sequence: TGTGCCAGCAGCGAACAGGGTAACCAAGAGACCCAGTACTTC.

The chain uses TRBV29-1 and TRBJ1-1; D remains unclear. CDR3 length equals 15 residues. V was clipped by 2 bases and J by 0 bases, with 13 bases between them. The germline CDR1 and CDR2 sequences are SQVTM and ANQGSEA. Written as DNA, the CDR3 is TGCAGCGTTGAAAGGCCACTACAATTGAACACTGAAGCTTTCTTT. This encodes CSVERPLQLNTEAFF.

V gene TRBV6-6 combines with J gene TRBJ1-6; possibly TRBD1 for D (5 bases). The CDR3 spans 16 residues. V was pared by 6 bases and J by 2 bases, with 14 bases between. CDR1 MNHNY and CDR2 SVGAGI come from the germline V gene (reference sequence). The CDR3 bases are TGTGCCAGCAGCGGGGGGAGGGGACCCTATAATTCACCCCTCCACTTT. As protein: CASSGGRGPYNSPLHF.

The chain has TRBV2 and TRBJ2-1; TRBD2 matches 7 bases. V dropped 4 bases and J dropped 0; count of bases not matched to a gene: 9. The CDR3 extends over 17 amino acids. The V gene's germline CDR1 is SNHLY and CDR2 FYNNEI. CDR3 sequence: CASSGFPGTTSYNEQFF. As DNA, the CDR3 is TGTGCCAGCAGTGGTTTCCCCGGGACTACCTCCTACAATGAGCAGTTCTTC.

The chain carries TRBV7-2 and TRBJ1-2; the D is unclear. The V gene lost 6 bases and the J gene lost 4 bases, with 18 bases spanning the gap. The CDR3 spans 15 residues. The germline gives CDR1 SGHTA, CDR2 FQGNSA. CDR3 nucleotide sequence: TGTGCCAGCAGTCCAAATCGTCAGGATACCTATGGCTACACCTTC. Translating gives CASSPNRQDTYGYTF.

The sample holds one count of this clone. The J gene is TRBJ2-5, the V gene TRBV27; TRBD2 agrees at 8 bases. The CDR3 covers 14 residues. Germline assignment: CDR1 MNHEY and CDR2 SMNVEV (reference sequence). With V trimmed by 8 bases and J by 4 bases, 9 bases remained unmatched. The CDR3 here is CASASGGAGETQYF. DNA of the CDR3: TGTGCCAGCGCCTCCGGGGGGGCGGGAGAGACCCAGTACTTC.

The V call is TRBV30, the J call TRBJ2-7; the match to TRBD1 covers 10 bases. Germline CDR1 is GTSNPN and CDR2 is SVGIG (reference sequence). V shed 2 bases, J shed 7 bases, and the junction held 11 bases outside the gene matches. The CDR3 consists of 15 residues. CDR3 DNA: TGTGCCTGGAGTAAATCGCCGGGACAGGGGCGTGAGCAGTACTTC. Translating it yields CAWSKSPGQGREQYF.

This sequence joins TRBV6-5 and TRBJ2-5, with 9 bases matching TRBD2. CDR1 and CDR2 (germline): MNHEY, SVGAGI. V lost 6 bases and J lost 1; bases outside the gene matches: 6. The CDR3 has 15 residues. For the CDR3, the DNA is TGTGCCAGCAGGGGCCAGACTAGCGGCCAAGAGACCCAGTACTTC. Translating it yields CASRGQTSGQETQYF.

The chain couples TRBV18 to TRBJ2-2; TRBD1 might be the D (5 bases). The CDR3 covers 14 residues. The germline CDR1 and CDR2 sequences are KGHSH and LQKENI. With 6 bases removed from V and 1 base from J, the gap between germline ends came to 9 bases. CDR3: CASSKGENTGELFF. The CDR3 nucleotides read TGTGCCAGCTCTAAAGGGGAGAACACCGGGGAGCTGTTTTTT. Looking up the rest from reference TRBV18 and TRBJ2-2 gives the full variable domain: NAGVMQNPRHLVRRRGQEARLRCSPMKGHSHVYWYRQLPEEGLKFMVYLQKENIIDESGMPKERFSAEFPKEGPSILRIQQVVRGDSAAYFCASSKGENTGELFFGEGSRLTVL.

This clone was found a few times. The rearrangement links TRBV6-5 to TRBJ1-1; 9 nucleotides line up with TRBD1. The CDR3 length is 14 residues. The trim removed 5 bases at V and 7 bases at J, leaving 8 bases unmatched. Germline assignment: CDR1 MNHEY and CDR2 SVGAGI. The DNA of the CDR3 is TGTGCCAGCAGTCCCCAAGGACAGGGGATTGAAGCTTTCTTT. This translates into CASSPQGQGIEAFF.

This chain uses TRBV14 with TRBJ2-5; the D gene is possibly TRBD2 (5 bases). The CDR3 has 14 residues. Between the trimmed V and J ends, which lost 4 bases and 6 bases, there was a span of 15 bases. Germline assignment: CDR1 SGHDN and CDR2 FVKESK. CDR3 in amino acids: CASSLGPGRQTQYF. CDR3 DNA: TGTGCCAGCAGCCTTGGTCCGGGGAGACAGACCCAGTACTTC.

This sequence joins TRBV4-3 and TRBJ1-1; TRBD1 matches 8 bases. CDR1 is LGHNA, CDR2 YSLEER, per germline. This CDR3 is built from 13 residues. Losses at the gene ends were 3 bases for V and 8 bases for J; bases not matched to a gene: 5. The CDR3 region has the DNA TGCGCCAGCAGCCATGACAGGGGCTCAGAAGCTTTCTTT. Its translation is CASSHDRGSEAFF.

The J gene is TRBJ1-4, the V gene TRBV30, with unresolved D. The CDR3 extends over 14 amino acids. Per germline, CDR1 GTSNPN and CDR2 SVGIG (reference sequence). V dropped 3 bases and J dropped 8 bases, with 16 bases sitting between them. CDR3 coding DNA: TGTGCCTGGAGAGTGGAGTTCGGTCTGGAAAAACTGTTTTTT. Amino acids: CAWRVEFGLEKLFF.

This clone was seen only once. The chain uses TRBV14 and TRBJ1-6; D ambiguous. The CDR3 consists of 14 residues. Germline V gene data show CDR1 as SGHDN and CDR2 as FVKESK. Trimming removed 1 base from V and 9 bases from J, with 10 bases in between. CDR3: CASSQVAFGSPLHF. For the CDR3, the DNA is TGTGCCAGCAGCCAAGTAGCCTTCGGTTCACCCCTCCACTTT.

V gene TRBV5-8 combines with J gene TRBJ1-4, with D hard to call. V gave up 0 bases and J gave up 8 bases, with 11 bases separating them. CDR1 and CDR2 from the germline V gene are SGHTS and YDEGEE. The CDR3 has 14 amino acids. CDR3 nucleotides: TGTGCCAGCAGCTTGGGAACCCAGTTGGAAAAACTGTTTTTT. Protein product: CASSLGTQLEKLFF.

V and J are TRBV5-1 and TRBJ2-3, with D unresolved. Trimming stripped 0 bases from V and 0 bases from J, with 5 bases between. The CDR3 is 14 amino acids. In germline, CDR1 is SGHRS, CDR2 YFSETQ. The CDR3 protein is CASSLETSTDTQYF. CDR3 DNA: TGCGCCAGCAGCTTGGAGACTAGCACAGATACGCAGTATTTT.

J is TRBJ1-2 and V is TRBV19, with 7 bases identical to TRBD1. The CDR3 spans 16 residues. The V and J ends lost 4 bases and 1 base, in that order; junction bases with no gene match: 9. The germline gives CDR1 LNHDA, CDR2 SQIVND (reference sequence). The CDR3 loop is CASSKGDSHLNYGYTF. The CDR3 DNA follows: TGTGCCAGTAGTAAGGGGGACAGCCACCTTAACTATGGCTACACCTTC.

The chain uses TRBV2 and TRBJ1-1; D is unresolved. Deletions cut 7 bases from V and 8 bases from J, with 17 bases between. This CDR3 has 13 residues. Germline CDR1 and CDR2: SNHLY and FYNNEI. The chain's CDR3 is CASKRLRGTEAFF. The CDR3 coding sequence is TGTGCCAGCAAACGCCTCCGAGGAACAGAAGCTTTCTTT.

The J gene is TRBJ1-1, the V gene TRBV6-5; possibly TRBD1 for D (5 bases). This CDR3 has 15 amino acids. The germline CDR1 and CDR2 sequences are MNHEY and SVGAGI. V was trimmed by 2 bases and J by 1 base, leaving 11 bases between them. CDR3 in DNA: TGTGCCAGCAGTTACAGGGGTGGGTCGAACACTGAAGCTTTCTTT. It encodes CASSYRGGSNTEAFF.